This TCR beta chain was recorded in a study of blood T cell repertoires in COVID-19. Study information: Sample material is recorded as cDNA or gDNA derived from T cells, B-cell-depleted T cells, or PBMCs.

The assay was immunoSEQ multiplex PCR, and TCRdb's table has in-frame clones only and misses some. This table holds approximately 150,000 clones, roughly 88% found once. The sequencing input was PBMCs or T cells enriched from blood (not recorded which). The source is a man aged 45-65 years who had recovered from COVID-19.

The CDR3 DNA is TGTGCCAGCAGCAACAGGGCATCCTACGAGCAGTACTTC. Protein product: CASSNRASYEQYF. The chain has TRBV6-5 and TRBJ2-7; D might be TRBD1 (6 bases). Per germline, CDR1 MNHEY and CDR2 SVGAGI. The CDR3 spans 13 residues. The V end lost 6 bases, the J end lost 1 base, and 10 bases lay between the germline ends.